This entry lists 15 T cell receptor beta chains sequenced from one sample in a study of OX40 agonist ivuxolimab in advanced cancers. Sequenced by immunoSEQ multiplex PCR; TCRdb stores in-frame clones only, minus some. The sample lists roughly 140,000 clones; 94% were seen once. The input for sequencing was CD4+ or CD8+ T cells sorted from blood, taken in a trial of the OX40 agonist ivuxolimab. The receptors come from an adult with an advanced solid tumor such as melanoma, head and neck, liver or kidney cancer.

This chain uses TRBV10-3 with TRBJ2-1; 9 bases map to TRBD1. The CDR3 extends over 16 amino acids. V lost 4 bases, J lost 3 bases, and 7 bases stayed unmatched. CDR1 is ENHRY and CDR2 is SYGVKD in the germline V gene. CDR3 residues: CAISGGQGLNYNEQFF. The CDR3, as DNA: TGTGCCATCAGTGGGGGACAGGGACTAAACTACAATGAGCAGTTCTTC.

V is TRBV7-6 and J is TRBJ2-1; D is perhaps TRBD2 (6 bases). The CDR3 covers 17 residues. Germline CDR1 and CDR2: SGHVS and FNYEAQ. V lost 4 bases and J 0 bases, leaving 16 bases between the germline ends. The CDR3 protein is CASSSRLRESSYNEQFF. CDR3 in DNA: TGTGCCAGCAGCTCCCGGTTACGGGAGAGCTCCTACAATGAGCAGTTCTTC.

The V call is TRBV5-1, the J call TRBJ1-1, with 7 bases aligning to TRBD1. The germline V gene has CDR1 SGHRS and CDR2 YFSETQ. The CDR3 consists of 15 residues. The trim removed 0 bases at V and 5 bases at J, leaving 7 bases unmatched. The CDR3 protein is CASSLGAGGYTEAFF. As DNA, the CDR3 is TGCGCCAGCAGCTTGGGAGCAGGGGGTTATACTGAAGCTTTCTTT.

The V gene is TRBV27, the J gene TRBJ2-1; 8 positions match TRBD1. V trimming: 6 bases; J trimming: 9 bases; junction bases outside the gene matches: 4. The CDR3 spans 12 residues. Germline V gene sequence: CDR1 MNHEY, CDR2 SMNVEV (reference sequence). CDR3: CASSPTGVEQFF. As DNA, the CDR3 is TGTGCCAGCAGCCCGACAGGGGTTGAGCAGTTCTTC.

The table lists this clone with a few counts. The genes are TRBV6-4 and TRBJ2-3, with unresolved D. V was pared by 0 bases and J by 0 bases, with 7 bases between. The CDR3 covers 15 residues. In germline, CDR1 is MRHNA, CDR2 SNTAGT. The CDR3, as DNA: TGTGCCAGCAGTGACTCGATAGACAGCACAGATACGCAGTATTTT. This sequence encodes CASSDSIDSTDTQYF.

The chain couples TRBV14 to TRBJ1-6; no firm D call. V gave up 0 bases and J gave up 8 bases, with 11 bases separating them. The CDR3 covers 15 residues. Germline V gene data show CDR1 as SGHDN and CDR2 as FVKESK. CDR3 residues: CASSQEQRLDSPLHF. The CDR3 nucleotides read TGTGCCAGCAGCCAAGAACAGAGGTTGGATTCACCCCTCCACTTT.

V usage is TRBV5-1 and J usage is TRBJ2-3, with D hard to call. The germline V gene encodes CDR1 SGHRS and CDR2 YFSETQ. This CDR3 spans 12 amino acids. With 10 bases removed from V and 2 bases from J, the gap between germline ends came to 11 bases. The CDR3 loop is CACGPYTDTQYF. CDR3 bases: TGCGCCTGCGGACCGTACACAGATACGCAGTATTTT.

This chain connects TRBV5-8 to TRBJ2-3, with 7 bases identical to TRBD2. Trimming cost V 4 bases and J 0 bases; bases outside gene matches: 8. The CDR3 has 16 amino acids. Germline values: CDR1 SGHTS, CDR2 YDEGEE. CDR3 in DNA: TGTGCCAGCAGCCCGGCCGTAGCGGGTAGCACAGATACGCAGTATTTT. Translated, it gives CASSPAVAGSTDTQYF.

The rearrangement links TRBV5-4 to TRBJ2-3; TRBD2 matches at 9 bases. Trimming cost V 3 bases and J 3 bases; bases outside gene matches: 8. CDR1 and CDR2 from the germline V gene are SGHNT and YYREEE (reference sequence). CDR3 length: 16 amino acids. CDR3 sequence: CASSSALAGLTDTQYF. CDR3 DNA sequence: TGTGCCAGCAGCTCGGCACTAGCGGGCCTGACAGATACGCAGTATTTT.

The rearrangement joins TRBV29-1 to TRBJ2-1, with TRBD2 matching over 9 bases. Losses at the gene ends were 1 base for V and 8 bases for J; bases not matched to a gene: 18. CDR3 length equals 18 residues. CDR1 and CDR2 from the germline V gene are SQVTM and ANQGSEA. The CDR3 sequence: CSVEARGSSVAGAHEQFF. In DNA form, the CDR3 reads TGCAGCGTTGAAGCGAGGGGAAGTAGTGTAGCGGGAGCACATGAGCAGTTCTTC.

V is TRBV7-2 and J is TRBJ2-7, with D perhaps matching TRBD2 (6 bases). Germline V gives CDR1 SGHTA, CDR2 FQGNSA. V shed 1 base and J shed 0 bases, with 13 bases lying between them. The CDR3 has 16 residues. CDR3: CASSLVGSGVSYEQYF. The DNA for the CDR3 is TGTGCCAGCAGCTTAGTCGGTAGCGGAGTCTCCTACGAGCAGTACTTC.

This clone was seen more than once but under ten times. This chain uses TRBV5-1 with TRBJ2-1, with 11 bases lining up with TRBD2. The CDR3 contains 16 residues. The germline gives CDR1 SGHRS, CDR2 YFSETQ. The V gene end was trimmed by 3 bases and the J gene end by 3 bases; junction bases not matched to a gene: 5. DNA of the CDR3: TGCGCCAGCAGCTCCGGGACTAGCGGACTCTACAATGAGCAGTTCTTC. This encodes CASSSGTSGLYNEQFF.

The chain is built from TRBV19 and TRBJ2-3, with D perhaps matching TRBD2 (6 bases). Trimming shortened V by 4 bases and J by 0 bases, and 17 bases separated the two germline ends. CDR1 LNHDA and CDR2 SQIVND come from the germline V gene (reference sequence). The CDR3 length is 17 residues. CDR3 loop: CASSTLGTATSTDTQYF. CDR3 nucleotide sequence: TGTGCCAGTAGTACCCTTGGGACTGCCACTAGCACAGATACGCAGTATTTT.

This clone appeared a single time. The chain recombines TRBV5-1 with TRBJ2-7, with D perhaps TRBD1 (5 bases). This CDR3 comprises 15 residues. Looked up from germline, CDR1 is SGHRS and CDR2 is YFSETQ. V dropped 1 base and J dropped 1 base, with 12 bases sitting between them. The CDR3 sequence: CASSLSQGWSYEQYF. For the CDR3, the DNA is TGCGCCAGCAGCTTGAGCCAGGGATGGTCCTACGAGCAGTACTTC. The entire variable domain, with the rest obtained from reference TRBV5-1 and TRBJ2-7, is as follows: KAGVTQTPRYLIKTRGQQVTLSCSPISGHRSVSWYQQTPGQGLQFLFEYFSETQRNKGNFPGRFSGRQFSNSRSEMNVSTLELGDSALYLCASSLSQGWSYEQYFGPGTRLTVT.

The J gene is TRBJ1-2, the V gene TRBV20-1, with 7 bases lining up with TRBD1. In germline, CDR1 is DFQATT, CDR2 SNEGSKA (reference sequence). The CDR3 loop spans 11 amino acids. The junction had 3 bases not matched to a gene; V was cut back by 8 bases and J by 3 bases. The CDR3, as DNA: TGCAGTCAACAGGGGTACTATGGCTACACCTTC. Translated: CSQQGYYGYTF.